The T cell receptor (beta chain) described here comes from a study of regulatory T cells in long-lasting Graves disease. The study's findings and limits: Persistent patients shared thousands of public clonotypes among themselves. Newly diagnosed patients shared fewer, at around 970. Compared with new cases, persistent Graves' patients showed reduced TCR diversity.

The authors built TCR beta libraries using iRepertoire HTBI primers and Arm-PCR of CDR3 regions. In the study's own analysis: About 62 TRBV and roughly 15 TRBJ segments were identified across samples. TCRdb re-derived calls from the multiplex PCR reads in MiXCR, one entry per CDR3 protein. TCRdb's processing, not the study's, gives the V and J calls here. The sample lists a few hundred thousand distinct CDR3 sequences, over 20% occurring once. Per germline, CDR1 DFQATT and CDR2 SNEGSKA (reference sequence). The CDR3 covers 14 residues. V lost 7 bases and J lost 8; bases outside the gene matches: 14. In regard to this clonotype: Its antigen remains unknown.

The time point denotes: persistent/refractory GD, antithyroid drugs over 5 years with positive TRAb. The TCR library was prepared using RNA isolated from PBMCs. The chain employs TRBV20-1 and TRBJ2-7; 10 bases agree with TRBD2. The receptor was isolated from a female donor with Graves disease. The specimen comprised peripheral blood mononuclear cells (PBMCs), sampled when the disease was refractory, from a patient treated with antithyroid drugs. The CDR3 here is CSESSGLAGDKQYF. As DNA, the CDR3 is TGCAGTGAAAGTAGTGGTCTAGCGGGAGATAAGCAGTACTTC.